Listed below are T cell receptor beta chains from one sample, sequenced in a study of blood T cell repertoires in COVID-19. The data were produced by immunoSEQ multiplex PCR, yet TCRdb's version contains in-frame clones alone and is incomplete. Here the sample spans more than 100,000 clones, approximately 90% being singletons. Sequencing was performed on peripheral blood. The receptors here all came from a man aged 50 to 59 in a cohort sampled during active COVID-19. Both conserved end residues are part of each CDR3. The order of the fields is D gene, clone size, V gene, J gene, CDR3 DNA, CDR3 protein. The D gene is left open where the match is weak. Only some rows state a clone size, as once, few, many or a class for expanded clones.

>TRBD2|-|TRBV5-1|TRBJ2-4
TGCGCCAGCAGCCCTGGACCGGGAGGGGCCAAAAACATTCAGTACTTC
CASSPGPGGAKNIQYF
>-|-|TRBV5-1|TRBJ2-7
TGCGCCAGCAGCTTGGATCCAGGGTACTCCTACGAGCAGTACTTC
CASSLDPGYSYEQYF
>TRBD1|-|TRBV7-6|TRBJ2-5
TGTGCCAGCAGTAAGGTGACGGTAACAGGGGGTCAAGAGACCCAGTACTTC
CASSKVTVTGGQETQYF
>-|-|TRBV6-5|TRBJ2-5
TGTGCCAGCATTGGGGGGGCGGGTGAGACCCAGTACTTC
CASIGGAGETQYF
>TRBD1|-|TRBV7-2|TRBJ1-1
TGTGCCAGCAGCTTGTTGAGGACAGGGGGCACTGAAGCTTTCTTT
CASSLLRTGGTEAFF
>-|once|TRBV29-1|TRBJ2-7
TGCAGCGTTCGAGGGAGCTCCTACGAGCAGTACTTC
CSVRGSSYEQYF
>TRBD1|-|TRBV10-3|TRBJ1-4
TGTGCCATCAGTGAGCGGACAGGGCAAGTTGAAAAACTGTTTTTT
CAISERTGQVEKLFF
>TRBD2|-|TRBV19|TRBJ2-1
TGTGCCAGTAGTATGGGGGGAGGGAGTCGGCTTGAGCAGTTCTTC
CASSMGGGSRLEQFF
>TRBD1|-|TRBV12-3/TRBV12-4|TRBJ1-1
TGTGCCAGCAGCCCAGGGGGATATGAGGCTTTCTTT
CASSPGGYEAFF
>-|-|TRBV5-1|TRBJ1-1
TGCGCCAGCAGCTTGGTGGCGGGCGGGCACACTGAAGCTTTCTTT
CASSLVAGGHTEAFF
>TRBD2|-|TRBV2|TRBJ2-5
TGTGCCAGCAGTGCCACCCCCGCGGGGGGCTCGGAGACCCAGTACTTC
CASSATPAGGSETQYF
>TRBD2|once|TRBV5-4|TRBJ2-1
TGTGCCAGCAGCTACGCTAGCGGGGGCAACAATGAGCAGTTCTTC
CASSYASGGNNEQFF
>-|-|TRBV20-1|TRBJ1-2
TGCAGTGCCGGATCGACGGAGGGCTACACCTTC
CSAGSTEGYTF
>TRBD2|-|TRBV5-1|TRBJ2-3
TGCGCCAGCAGCTCCGGACTAGCGGGGGCCTATACGCAGTATTTT
CASSSGLAGAYTQYF
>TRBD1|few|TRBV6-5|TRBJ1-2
TGTGCCAGCAAATGGGCAGGGGGCTTAGGCTACACCTTC
CASKWAGGLGYTF
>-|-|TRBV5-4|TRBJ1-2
TGTGCCAGCAGCTATGGACAGAACTATGGCTACACCTTC
CASSYGQNYGYTF
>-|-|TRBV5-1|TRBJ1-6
TGCGCCAGCAGCCCCCGGGGGTTTTCACCCCTCCACTTT
CASSPRGFSPLHF
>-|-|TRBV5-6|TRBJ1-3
TGTGCCAGCAGCTTGGGACAGCTGGGAAACACCATATATTTT
CASSLGQLGNTIYF
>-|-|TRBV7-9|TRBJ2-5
TGTGCCAGCAGCTTAAGGGGGTCAGAGACCCAGTACTTC
CASSLRGSETQYF
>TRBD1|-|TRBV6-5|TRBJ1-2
TGTGCCAGCAGTTACCGGACAGGGTCTAACTATGGCTACACCTTC
CASSYRTGSNYGYTF
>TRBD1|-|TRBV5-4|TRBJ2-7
TGTGCCAGCAGCCCTGGGGGGACAGGGAGAACCTACGAGCAGTACTTC
CASSPGGTGRTYEQYF
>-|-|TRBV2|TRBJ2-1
TGTGCCAGCACCTCGGACAGCAGCCATGAGCAGTTCTTC
CASTSDSSHEQFF
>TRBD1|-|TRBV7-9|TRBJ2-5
TGTGCCAGCAGCTTATCAGGGGGCGGCCAAGAGACCCAGTACTTC
CASSLSGGGQETQYF
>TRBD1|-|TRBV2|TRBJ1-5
TGTGCCAGCAGCACAGGGGGCGGCAATCAGCCCCAGCATTTT
CASSTGGGNQPQHF
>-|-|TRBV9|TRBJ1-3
TGTGCCAGCAGCTCCGGGTCAGGAAACACCATATATTTT
CASSSGSGNTIYF
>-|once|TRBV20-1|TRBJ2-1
TGCAGTGCCGACCTCGGCGGGGATAAGTTCTTC
CSADLGGDKFF
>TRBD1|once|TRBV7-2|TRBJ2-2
TGTGCCAGCAGCTTGTGGGGACAGGGGGCCAACACCGGGGAGCTGTTTTTT
CASSLWGQGANTGELFF
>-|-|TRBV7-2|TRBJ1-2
TGTGCCAGCAGCTTTGGAAAGGGAGGTGGCTATGGCTACACCTTC
CASSFGKGGGYGYTF
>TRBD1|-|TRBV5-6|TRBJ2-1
TGTGCCAGCAGCTGGAAAACCGGGACAGGGTCCTACAATGAGCAGTTCTTC
CASSWKTGTGSYNEQFF
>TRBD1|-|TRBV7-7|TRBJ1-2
TGTGCCAGCAGCGCCGGACAGGCCGACTTGGCTAACTATGGCTACACCTTC
CASSAGQADLANYGYTF
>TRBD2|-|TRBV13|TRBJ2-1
TGTGCCAGCAGCGACGGACTAGCGGTCTATGAGCAGTTCTTC
CASSDGLAVYEQFF
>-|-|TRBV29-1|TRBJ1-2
TGCAGCGTTGGAGAGGGCGACTATGGCTACACCTTC
CSVGEGDYGYTF
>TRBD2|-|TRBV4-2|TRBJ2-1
TGTGCCAGCAGCCAAGCCCTAGCGGGGTCGGGTGAGCAGTTCTTC
CASSQALAGSGEQFF
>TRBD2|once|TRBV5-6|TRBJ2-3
TGTGCCAGCAGCCGGGGGGGCGCGGCAGATACGCAGTATTTT
CASSRGGAADTQYF
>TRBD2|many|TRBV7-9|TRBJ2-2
TGTGCCAGCCGGTGGCGGGGGGATAACACCGGGGAGCTGTTTTTT
CASRWRGDNTGELFF
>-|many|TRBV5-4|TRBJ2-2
TGTGCCAGCAGCCTGCGGACGAACACCGGGGAGCTGTTTTTT
CASSLRTNTGELFF
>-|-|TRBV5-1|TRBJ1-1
TGCGCCAGCAGCTTCGGACATGGGAACACTGAAGCTTTCTTT
CASSFGHGNTEAFF
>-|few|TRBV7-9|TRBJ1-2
TGTGCCAGCAGTAGCTGGGGCGACTATGGCTACACCTTC
CASSSWGDYGYTF
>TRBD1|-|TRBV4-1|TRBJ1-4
TGCGCCAGCAGCCCCCACGAGGGACAGCCTTTTGAAAAACTGTTTTTT
CASSPHEGQPFEKLFF
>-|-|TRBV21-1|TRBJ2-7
TGTGCCAGCAGCAAAGAACAAGGAGGACCCGAGACCTACGAGCAGTACTTC
CASSKEQGGPETYEQYF
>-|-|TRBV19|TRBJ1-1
TGTGCCAGTACCCTACAGGGCCTCCGGGACACTGAAGCTTTCTTT
CASTLQGLRDTEAFF
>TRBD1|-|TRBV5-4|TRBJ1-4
TGTGCCAGCAGCTCCAGGGGGGCGCAAGATAATGAAAAACTGTTTTTT
CASSSRGAQDNEKLFF
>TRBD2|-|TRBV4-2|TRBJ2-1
TGTGCCAGCAGCCCTTCCTCCGGGGGGTTGTCCTACAATGAGCAGTTCTTC
CASSPSSGGLSYNEQFF
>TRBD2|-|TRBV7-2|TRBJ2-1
TGTGCCAGCAGCTTGTCTAGCGGGGGGGCCACCTACAATGAGCAGTTCTTC
CASSLSSGGATYNEQFF
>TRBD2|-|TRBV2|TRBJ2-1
TGTGCCAGCAGTCCCCGGACTAGCGGGGCAGGGAAGCAGTTCTTC
CASSPRTSGAGKQFF
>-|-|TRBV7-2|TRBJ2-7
TGTGCCAGCAGCTTTGCAGACTACGAGCAGTACTTC
CASSFADYEQYF
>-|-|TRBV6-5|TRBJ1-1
TGTGCCAGCAGGGGGGAGGCAAGAAACACTGAAGCTTTCTTT
CASRGEARNTEAFF
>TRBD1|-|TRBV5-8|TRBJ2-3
TGTGCCAGCTTCACCCCGGGACAGGGTAGCAATACGCAGTATTTT
CASFTPGQGSNTQYF
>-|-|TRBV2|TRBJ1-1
TGTGCCAGCAAACTAGACTTGAACACTGAAGCTTTCTTT
CASKLDLNTEAFF
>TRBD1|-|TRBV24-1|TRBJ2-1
TGTGCCACCAGTGCTCCTCCGGGACAGGGAACTGAGCAGTTCTTC
CATSAPPGQGTEQFF
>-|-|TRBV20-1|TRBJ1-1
TGCAGTGCTCCAAGCCTCTTAGAAGCTTTCTTT
CSAPSLLEAFF
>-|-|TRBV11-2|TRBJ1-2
TGTGCCAGCAGCTATACCCGTACAGGGATAGTTGGCTACACCTTC
CASSYTRTGIVGYTF
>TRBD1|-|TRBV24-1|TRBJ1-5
TGTGCCACCAGTGGCGGGACAGGGGGCGGCAATCAGCCCCAGCATTTT
CATSGGTGGGNQPQHF